These 10 T cell receptor beta chains originate from one sample sequenced in a study of cytomegalovirus exposure and HLA in healthy donors. It was with 60 Vbeta and 13 Jbeta primers that the PCR ran. The method was immunoSEQ multiplex PCR; TCRdb's version includes in-frame clones alone and lacks a portion of them. The sample has 130,000 or so clones; 72% are singletons. The specimen was PBMCs. These receptor sequences come from a man aged 50 to 59 in good health and CMV-seropositive.

The rearrangement uses TRBV6-6 and TRBJ1-2, with 9 bases matching TRBD1. V was clipped by 7 bases and J by 9 bases; unmatched bases: 12. Per the germline V gene, CDR1 is MNHNY and CDR2 is SVGAGI (reference sequence). CDR3 length: 14 residues. The CDR3 loop is CASTQQGQGLRYTF. CDR3 in DNA: TGTGCCAGCACCCAGCAGGGACAGGGACTGCGCTACACCTTC.

V and J are TRBV15 and TRBJ1-4; D is undetermined. V was shortened by 1 base and J by 0 bases, with 6 bases between the two germline ends. The CDR3 is 15 residues long. Germline values: CDR1 LNHNV, CDR2 YYDKDF (reference sequence). As DNA, the CDR3 is TGTGCCACCAGCAGAGTGAGGGCAACTAATGAAAAACTGTTTTTT. The encoded protein is CATSRVRATNEKLFF.

The sample holds a few counts of this clone. This chain joins TRBV28 and TRBJ2-6, with D possibly being TRBD2 (6 bases). This CDR3 spans 15 amino acids. CDR1 MDHEN and CDR2 SYDVKM come from the germline V gene. V lost 5 bases and J 6 bases, leaving 14 bases between the germline ends. The CDR3 spells CASSPGGPLANVLTF. The DNA of the CDR3 is TGTGCCAGCAGTCCCGGGGGTCCTCTGGCCAACGTCCTGACTTTC.

This clone was counted only a few times. One end of the junction is discordant with germline, which a read error may explain. V usage is TRBV7-9 and J usage is TRBJ1-1; no definite D call. The germline gives CDR1 SEHNR, CDR2 FQNEAQ (reference sequence). CDR3 length: 16 residues. The CDR3 coding sequence is TGTTCCAGCAGCTTAGTCAGCGAGTATTGGAACACTGAAGCTTTCTTT. It yields the protein CSSSLVSEYWNTEAFF.

The rearrangement links TRBV6-6 to TRBJ1-2, with D possibly matching TRBD1 (6 bases). The CDR3 extends over 14 amino acids. The V end was cut by 2 bases, the J end by 7 bases, with 14 bases between. From germline, CDR1 is MNHNY and CDR2 SVGAGI (reference sequence). The CDR3 DNA reads TGTGCCAGCAGTTACGGCCGGGGGGCGGTTGGCTACACCTTC. It yields the protein CASSYGRGAVGYTF.

This sequence joins TRBV5-1 and TRBJ2-3, with a possible D match to TRBD2 (6 bases). CDR3 length equals 16 residues. Deletions cut 0 bases from V and 1 base from J, with 12 bases between. CDR1 and CDR2 (germline): SGHRS, YFSETQ. For the CDR3, the DNA is TGCGCCAGCAGCTTGGGTTGGGAGGTGGGCACAGATACGCAGTATTTT. Translating it yields CASSLGWEVGTDTQYF.

Of note for this clone: Compared with germline, one end of the junction differs, possibly owing to a read error. The CDR3 is CVSSLADTGSYEQYF. The CDR3, as DNA: TGTGTCAGCAGCTTAGCGGACACTGGATCCTACGAGCAGTACTTC. The rearrangement links TRBV7-8 to TRBJ2-7; TRBD2 is a possible D gene (6 bases). Germline lookup yields CDR1 SGHVS and CDR2 FQNEAQ. This CDR3 is 15 amino acids long.

This chain uses TRBV7-9 with TRBJ1-1; D ambiguous. CDR1 and CDR2 from the germline V gene are SEHNR and FQNEAQ (reference sequence). The CDR3 runs 12 residues. V lost 8 bases to trimming and J lost 0 bases, with 7 bases between them. Here the CDR3 DNA reads TGTGCCAGCGGCCGCTTGAACACTGAAGCTTTCTTT. Protein: CASGRLNTEAFF.

V usage is TRBV7-8 and J usage is TRBJ2-7; 7 positions match TRBD2. This CDR3 spans 14 amino acids. Germline lookup yields CDR1 SGHVS and CDR2 FQNEAQ. The J segment lost 3 bases and the V segment lost 0 bases, leaving 2 bases of the junction unmatched. CDR3 nucleotide sequence: TGTGCCAGCAGCTTAGCGGGGGGGAGCTACGAGCAGTACTTC. It yields the protein CASSLAGGSYEQYF.

V gene TRBV7-7 combines with J gene TRBJ2-5; 8 bases are shared with TRBD2. The germline V gene has CDR1 SSHAT and CDR2 FNYEAQ (reference sequence). V dropped 5 bases and J dropped 2; count of bases not matched to a gene: 4. CDR3 length: 14 amino acids. As DNA, the CDR3 is TGTGCCAGCAGCATACAGCGGGGGCAAGAGACCCAGTACTTC. It translates to CASSIQRGQETQYF.